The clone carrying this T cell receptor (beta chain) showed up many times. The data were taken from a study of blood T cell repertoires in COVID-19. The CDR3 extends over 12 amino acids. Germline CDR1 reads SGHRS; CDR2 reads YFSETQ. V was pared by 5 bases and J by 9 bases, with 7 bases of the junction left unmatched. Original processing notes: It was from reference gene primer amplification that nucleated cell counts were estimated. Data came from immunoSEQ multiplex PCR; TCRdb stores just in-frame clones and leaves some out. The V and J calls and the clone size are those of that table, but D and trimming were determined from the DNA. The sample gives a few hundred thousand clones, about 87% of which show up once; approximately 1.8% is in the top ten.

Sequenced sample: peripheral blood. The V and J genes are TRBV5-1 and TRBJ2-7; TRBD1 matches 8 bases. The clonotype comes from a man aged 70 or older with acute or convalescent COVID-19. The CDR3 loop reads CASSDTGGRQYF. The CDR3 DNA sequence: TGCGCCAGCAGTGATACAGGGGGAAGGCAGTACTTC.